Ten or more counts support the clone carrying this T cell receptor (beta chain). The antigen is unknown. This record comes from a study of HIV-infected children after antiretroviral therapy interruption. About the research overall: Most participating children were previously exposed to EBV and CMV. Continuous-treatment samples came from weeks 0, 48 and 150. Study-wide points: Naive CD4+ sequences overlapped less between time points once interruption began. Sorted CD45RA+ naive cells might include minor non-naive CD45RA+ cells.

Stated treatment: PENTA 11 planned treatment interruption arm or continuous ART arm. A 3' RACE protocol on RNA, with unique molecular identifiers, produced the TCR library. A single record per CDR3 protein comes from TCRdb applying MiXCR to the 3' RACE reads. The table includes fewer than 50,000 distinct CDR3 sequences, approximately 4.3% detected once. V lost 1 base to trimming and J lost 4 bases, with 13 bases between them. Germline CDR1 and CDR2: MDHEN and SYDVKM. The length of the CDR3 is 16 residues. The source was CD45RA+ CD4+ T cells from PBMCs, pooled from several time points, collected from a donor given antiretroviral therapy, either interrupted or continuous. Subset in this sample: naive CD4+ CD45RA+ CD45RO- T cells. The TCR comes from a pool of human donors with HIV. The rearrangement joins TRBV28 to TRBJ2-2; no reliable D call. The CDR3 protein is CASSLSPVRGTGELFF. The CDR3 DNA reads TGTGCCAGCAGTTTATCGCCGGTGCGAGGCACCGGGGAGCTGTTTTTT.